What follows are 21 T cell receptor beta chains derived from one specimen sequenced in a study of blood T cell repertoires in COVID-19. Only in-frame clones appear in the TCRdb table, and some are missing; sequencing was by immunoSEQ multiplex PCR. The sample includes around 200,000 clones, more than 80% of them seen just once. Sequenced input: PBMCs or T cells enriched from blood (not recorded which). The receptors were sampled from a man in his forties who had recovered from COVID-19.

Turning to this clone: One end of the junction varies from germline; a read error may be responsible. The gene calls are TRBV11-2 and TRBJ2-3; D not certain. CDR3 length equals 12 residues. CDR1 and CDR2 (germline): SGHAT, FQNNGV. CDR3 loop: CASSLESLTQYF. CDR3 coding DNA: TGTGCCAGCAGCCTAGAGAGCCTTACGCAGTATTTT.

This rearrangement joins TRBV5-4 to TRBJ2-5, with 8 bases matching TRBD2. Unmatched junction bases numbered 7, after V lost 0 bases and J lost 0 bases. Looked up from germline, CDR1 is SGHNT and CDR2 is YYREEE (reference sequence). The CDR3 is made up of 17 amino acids. CDR3 nucleotides: TGTGCCAGCAGCTTGGCCGGGGCGGGGGGACACCAAGAGACCCAGTACTTC. Encoded protein: CASSLAGAGGHQETQYF.

This clone was counted once. This chain joins TRBV9 and TRBJ1-3; weak D call: TRBD1 (6 bases). The CDR3 is made up of 16 amino acids. The germline V gene encodes CDR1 SGDLS and CDR2 YYNGEE. Trimming left V 3 bases short and J 0 bases short, with 13 bases between. The CDR3 region has the DNA TGTGCCAGCAGCGCCCGGGGGGCCAGCTCTGGAAACACCATATATTTT. Translated: CASSARGASSGNTIYF. The variable domain in full, with the rest retrieved from reference TRBV9 and TRBJ1-3, is DSGVTQTPKHLITATGQRVTLRCSPRSGDLSVYWYQQSLDQGLQFLIQYYNGEERAKGNILERFSAQQFPDLHSELNLSSLELGDSALYFCASSARGASSGNTIYFGEGSWLTVV.

The chain carries TRBV27 and TRBJ2-3; D remains unclear. Trimming left V 7 bases short and J 4 bases short, with 12 bases between. Germline V gives CDR1 MNHEY, CDR2 SMNVEV (reference sequence). The CDR3 loop spans 13 amino acids. CDR3 in amino acids: CASTLIGSDTQYF. The CDR3, as DNA: TGTGCCAGCACCCTAATCGGGTCAGATACGCAGTATTTT.

This clone has a single count. This chain connects TRBV30 to TRBJ1-3; D is unresolved. The CDR3 covers 13 residues. V lost 0 bases and J 8 bases, leaving 11 bases between the germline ends. CDR1 and CDR2 (germline): GTSNPN, SVGIG (reference sequence). The CDR3 nucleotides are TGTGCCTGGAGTGTACATACCCCCGACACCATATATTTT. Protein: CAWSVHTPDTIYF.

The chain carries TRBV9 and TRBJ1-3, with 7 bases aligning to TRBD1. Per germline, CDR1 SGDLS and CDR2 YYNGEE. V lost 2 bases, J lost 1 base, and 3 bases stayed unmatched. This CDR3 has 15 amino acids. The DNA of the CDR3 is TGTGCCAGCAGCGTCTCGGGACAGTCTGGAAACACCATATATTTT. It encodes CASSVSGQSGNTIYF. The variable domain in full, completed from reference TRBV9 and TRBJ1-3, reads DSGVTQTPKHLITATGQRVTLRCSPRSGDLSVYWYQQSLDQGLQFLIQYYNGEERAKGNILERFSAQQFPDLHSELNLSSLELGDSALYFCASSVSGQSGNTIYFGEGSWLTVV.

This clone appeared a few times. V gene TRBV11-1 combines with J gene TRBJ1-3; D is undetermined. V was pared by 2 bases and J by 4 bases, with 6 bases between. Per the germline V gene, CDR1 is SGHAT and CDR2 is FQDESV (reference sequence). CDR3 length: 13 amino acids. In nucleotides, the CDR3 is TGTGCCAGCAGCTTACTTATCGGAAACACCATATATTTT. This sequence encodes CASSLLIGNTIYF.

The rearrangement uses TRBV5-1 and TRBJ2-6; no firm D call. V was cut by 0 bases and J by 0 bases, with 7 bases left in between. The CDR3 length is 16 residues. Germline CDR1 is SGHRS and CDR2 is YFSETQ. CDR3 DNA: TGCGCCAGCAGCTTGGAGCAGGCCTCTGGGGCCAACGTCCTGACTTTC. Translating gives CASSLEQASGANVLTF.

The chain couples TRBV5-6 to TRBJ1-2, with 7 bases fitting TRBD1. The CDR3 sequence is 13 residues long. Per germline, CDR1 SGHDT and CDR2 YYEEEE. V dropped 4 bases and J dropped 4; count of bases not matched to a gene: 4. CDR3 protein: CASSKDRLYGYTF. The CDR3 nucleotides read TGTGCCAGCAGCAAGGACAGGCTCTATGGCTACACCTTC.

V and J are TRBV19 and TRBJ2-6; 8 positions match TRBD1. Per the germline V gene, CDR1 is LNHDA and CDR2 is SQIVND (reference sequence). V shed 6 bases, J shed 0 bases, and the junction held 13 bases outside the gene matches. The CDR3 is 19 amino acids. The CDR3 coding sequence is TGTGCCAGTAGCAACCTATACGACAGGGGTAGCTCTGGGGCCAACGTCCTGACTTTC. Protein sequence: CASSNLYDRGSSGANVLTF. The full variable domain, rest sourced from reference TRBV19 and TRBJ2-6, is DGGITQSPKYLFRKEGQNVTLSCEQNLNHDAMYWYRQDPGQGLRLIYYSQIVNDFQKGDIAEGYSVSREKKESFPLTVTSAQKNPTAFYLCASSNLYDRGSSGANVLTFGAGSRLTVL.

The chain links TRBV5-6 to TRBJ1-2, with D unresolved. Germline V CDR1 and CDR2: SGHDT, YYEEEE. V was clipped by 5 bases and J by 3 bases, with 14 bases between them. The CDR3 consists of 14 residues. CDR3 protein: CASSSLGSYYGYTF. The CDR3 DNA reads TGTGCCAGCAGTTCTCTGGGCAGCTACTATGGCTACACCTTC.

CDR3 residues: CASRQDRNGYTF. CDR3 in DNA: TGCGCCAGCAGGCAGGACAGGAACGGCTACACCTTC. V usage is TRBV5-1 and J usage is TRBJ1-2; 7 nucleotides align to TRBD1. Germline V gene sequence: CDR1 SGHRS, CDR2 YFSETQ. The CDR3 runs 12 residues. V was clipped by 5 bases and J by 8 bases; unmatched bases: 6.

This clone came up a few times. In the same sample, other DNA sequences code for this CDR3. The J gene is TRBJ2-7, the V gene TRBV4-1, with 9 bases lining up with TRBD1. The germline CDR1 and CDR2 sequences are MGHRA and YSYEKL. This CDR3 has 15 amino acids. With V trimmed by 3 bases and J by 2 bases, 5 bases remained unmatched. Here the CDR3 DNA reads TGCGCCAGCAGCCAGAGGACAGGGGCCCCCTACGAGCAGTACTTC. Its protein product is CASSQRTGAPYEQYF.

Only one count was recorded for this clone. The chain carries TRBV9 and TRBJ1-1; D remains unclear. The CDR3 is 15 amino acids. Germline assignment: CDR1 SGDLS and CDR2 YYNGEE. V dropped 3 bases and J dropped 0 bases, with 12 bases sitting between them. The CDR3 here is CASSGVGRVNTEAFF. Written as DNA, the CDR3 is TGTGCCAGCAGCGGGGTAGGGAGGGTGAACACTGAAGCTTTCTTT.

Here the CDR3 reads CASSATSGRGTYNEQFF. DNA of the CDR3: TGTGCCAGCAGCGCGACTAGCGGGAGGGGAACCTACAATGAGCAGTTCTTC. J is TRBJ2-1 and V is TRBV3-1 (or the pseudogene TRBV3-2); TRBD2 matches 14 bases. The CDR3 extends over 17 amino acids. Germline lookup yields CDR1 LGHDT and CDR2 YNNKEL (reference sequence). J gave up 2 bases and V 5 bases, and 5 bases lay outside the gene matches.

The gene calls are TRBV4-1 and TRBJ1-2, with D perhaps matching TRBD1 (6 bases). This CDR3 spans 16 amino acids. Germline CDR1 MGHRA, CDR2 YSYEKL. The V gene lost 4 bases and the J gene lost 0 bases, with 15 bases spanning the gap. CDR3 amino acids: CASSLTGSTSNYGYTF. The CDR3 coding sequence is TGCGCCAGCAGCCTTACAGGGAGTACATCTAACTATGGCTACACCTTC.

This chain uses TRBV5-1 with TRBJ1-1; the match to TRBD1 covers 9 bases. This CDR3 is 13 amino acids long. J gave up 4 bases and V 5 bases, and 3 bases lay outside the gene matches. Germline V lookup: CDR1 SGHRS, CDR2 YFSETQ. Here the CDR3 DNA reads TGCGCCAGCAGATTGACAGGGGGCACTGAAGCTTTCTTT. Residues: CASRLTGGTEAFF. The entire variable domain, with the rest obtained from reference TRBV5-1 and TRBJ1-1, is as follows: KAGVTQTPRYLIKTRGQQVTLSCSPISGHRSVSWYQQTPGQGLQFLFEYFSETQRNKGNFPGRFSGRQFSNSRSEMNVSTLELGDSALYLCASRLTGGTEAFFGQGTRLTVV.

This chain uses TRBV5-1 with TRBJ1-2; 7 positions match TRBD1. The germline V gene encodes CDR1 SGHRS and CDR2 YFSETQ. The length of the CDR3 is 14 residues. V lost 2 bases, J lost 7 bases, and 8 bases stayed unmatched. CDR3 residues: CASSFDRVEGGYTF. In DNA form, the CDR3 reads TGCGCCAGCAGCTTCGACAGGGTTGAGGGTGGCTACACCTTC. The full variable domain, rest sourced from reference TRBV5-1 and TRBJ1-2, is KAGVTQTPRYLIKTRGQQVTLSCSPISGHRSVSWYQQTPGQGLQFLFEYFSETQRNKGNFPGRFSGRQFSNSRSEMNVSTLELGDSALYLCASSFDRVEGGYTFGSGTRLTVV.

J is TRBJ1-6 and V is TRBV29-1; TRBD1 aligns across 11 bases. Per germline, CDR1 SQVTM and CDR2 ANQGSEA. Germline trimming cut 8 bases from V and 9 bases from J; bases unmatched to any gene: 9. The CDR3 loop spans 14 amino acids. The CDR3 protein is CSFRTGGPSSPLHF. CDR3 nucleotide sequence: TGCAGCTTCAGGACAGGGGGCCCCTCTTCACCCCTCCACTTT.

This sequence joins TRBV29-1 and TRBJ1-1; a possible D gene is TRBD1 (5 bases). The length of the CDR3 is 14 residues. Trimming took off 4 bases at V and 1 base at J, with 13 bases between the two ends. CDR1 and CDR2 (germline): SQVTM, ANQGSEA. Here the CDR3 reads CSVVRWGGNTEAFF. CDR3 in DNA: TGCAGCGTTGTCCGTTGGGGGGGGAACACTGAAGCTTTCTTT.

This clone appeared a few times. This chain uses TRBV5-1 with TRBJ1-3; D gene unclear. V was cut by 0 bases and J by 2 bases, with 6 bases left in between. The CDR3 has 14 residues. Per germline, CDR1 SGHRS and CDR2 YFSETQ. The CDR3 sequence: CASSLGGTGNTIYF. Written as DNA, the CDR3 is TGCGCCAGCAGCTTGGGAGGGACTGGAAACACCATATATTTT.